The rows below give T cell receptor beta chains drawn from one sample of a study of T cells in Graves' hyperthyroidism and ophthalmopathy. TCRdb fed the multiplex PCR reads into MiXCR, producing one record per CDR3 protein. The sample carries approximately 600,000 distinct CDR3 sequences, 12% to 15% recorded once. Input material: blood. These receptors were taken from a young woman with Graves' ophthalmopathy. CDR3s include the opening cysteine and the closing phenylalanine or tryptophan. The D gene is left open where the match is weak. Clone sizes are given selectively: once, few, many, or a class where the clone is expanded.

many TRBJ2-5 . TRBV6-1 15 CASTPGYRAQETQYF TGTGCCAGCACCCCGGGATACAGGGCCCAAGAGACCCAGTACTTC
many TRBJ2-1 TRBD2 TRBV6-1 17 CASTGLAGGLPHNEQFF TGTGCCAGCACCGGACTAGCGGGAGGTTTACCCCACAATGAGCAGTTCTTC
many TRBJ2-1 TRBD1 TRBV20-1 14 CSANDRVSYNEQFF TGCAGTGCTAATGACAGGGTATCTTACAATGAGCAGTTCTTC
many TRBJ1-6 TRBD1 TRBV20-1 13 CSAGTATDSPLHF TGCAGTGCGGGGACAGCGACGGATTCACCCCTCCACTTT
. TRBJ1-4 . TRBV20-1 13 CSASGTANEKLFF TGCAGTGCTAGTGGGACGGCTAATGAAAAACTGTTTTTT
many TRBJ2-7 TRBD1 TRBV6-2/TRBV6-3 15 CASSYGTGAGDEQYF TGTGCCAGCAGTTACGGGACAGGGGCTGGCGACGAGCAGTACTTC
many TRBJ2-5 TRBD2 TRBV29-1 13 CSVGRLAEETQYF TGCAGCGTTGGCCGACTAGCGGAAGAGACCCAGTACTTC
many TRBJ1-4 . TRBV6-1 15 CASSENWGAPEKLFF TGTGCCAGCAGTGAAAATTGGGGTGCCCCCGAAAAACTGTTTTTT
many TRBJ1-1 TRBD1 TRBV2 17 CASSEGPRGRLNTEAFF TGTGCCAGCAGTGAGGGACCGAGGGGGCGGTTGAACACTGAAGCTTTCTTT
many TRBJ2-7 . TRBV6-5 16 CASSYSSAREYYEQYF TGTGCCAGCAGTTACTCGAGTGCCAGAGAATACTACGAGCAGTACTTC
. TRBJ2-5 TRBD1 TRBV7-9 16 CASSPPGTGSQETQYF TGTGCCAGCAGCCCACCGGGGACAGGGAGCCAAGAGACCCAGTACTTC
many TRBJ2-1 . TRBV6-1 15 CASTPRRPNYNEQFF TGTGCCAGCACCCCCCGAAGGCCTAATTACAATGAGCAGTTCTTC
few TRBJ2-5 . TRBV24-1 12 CATSDRGQTQYF TGTGCCACCAGTGATCGGGGACAGACCCAGTACTTC
once TRBJ2-2 . TRBV5-6 15 CASSPGIGGTEELFF TGTGCCAGCAGCCCCGGGATAGGTGGTACCGAGGAGCTGTTTTTT
many TRBJ2-3 . TRBV20-1 15 CSASLAGRGTDTQYF TGCAGTGCTAGCCTGGCGGGAAGGGGAACAGATACGCAGTATTTT
many TRBJ2-7 . TRBV27 14 CASSWGAESYEQYF TGTGCCAGCAGTTGGGGAGCGGAGTCCTACGAGCAGTACTTC
many TRBJ1-1 . TRBV20-1 18 CSASIPGEAYIRYTEAFF TGCAGTGCTAGTATACCGGGGGAAGCCTACATTCGATACACTGAAGCTTTCTTT
many TRBJ2-2 . TRBV12-3/TRBV12-4 15 CASTLGLATTGELFF TGTGCCAGCACCCTCGGCCTAGCGACGACCGGGGAGCTGTTTTTT
few TRBJ1-5 TRBD1 TRBV19 18 CASSPRQGRGPRNQPQHF TGTGCCAGTAGTCCCCGACAGGGTCGAGGGCCGAGAAATCAGCCCCAGCATTTT
many TRBJ2-2 . TRBV24-1 14 CATSGETNTGELFF TGTGCCACGTCCGGGGAAACGAACACCGGGGAGCTGTTTTTT
many TRBJ2-3 TRBD1 TRBV7-9 17 CASSLGRTGPSTDTQYF TGTGCCAGCAGCTTAGGTCGGACAGGACCAAGCACAGATACGCAGTATTTT
many TRBJ2-1 . TRBV12-5 19 CASGLMTGPEIVGINEQFF TGTGCTAGTGGTCTCATGACAGGTCCCGAAATTGTGGGGATTAATGAGCAGTTCTTC
few TRBJ2-5 . TRBV27 13 CASSLRGAETQYF TGTGCCAGCAGTCTGAGGGGAGCGGAGACCCAGTACTTC
many TRBJ2-7 . TRBV5-5 17 CASSFKATPRATYEQYF TGTGCCAGCAGCTTCAAGGCTACTCCCAGGGCAACCTACGAGCAGTACTTC
. TRBJ2-5 . TRBV7-2 12 CASSFVTETQYF TGTGCCAGCAGCTTCGTCACAGAGACCCAGTACTTC
few TRBJ2-7 TRBD2 TRBV19 16 CASSMGVAGGAYEQYF TGTGCCAGTAGTATGGGGGTAGCGGGAGGTGCCTACGAGCAGTACTTC
. TRBJ1-1 TRBD1 TRBV27 20 CASSFIIPRDRVTRRVGAFF TGTGCCAGCAGTTTTATTATCCCCCGGGACAGGGTTACAAGAAGGGTAGGAGCTTTCTTT
many TRBJ2-3 . TRBV7-9 16 CASSLDQGRGTDTQYF TGTGCCAGCAGCTTAGACCAGGGCAGGGGCACAGATACGCAGTATTTT
many TRBJ1-1 . TRBV6-1 14 CATSPAALNTEAFF TGTGCCACAAGCCCGGCAGCCTTGAACACTGAAGCTTTCTTT
. TRBJ2-5 . TRBV7-9 17 CASSPRSGLRGQETQYF TGTGCCAGCAGCCCCCGATCCGGGCTGCGGGGCCAAGAGACCCAGTACTTC
few TRBJ1-6 . TRBV5-1 14 CASSIQGYNSPLHF TGCGCCAGCAGTATACAGGGATACAATTCACCCCTCCACTTT
. TRBJ1-2 . TRBV28 15 CASSSKRVEDYGYTF TGTGCCAGCAGTTCCAAGAGGGTAGAGGACTATGGCTACACCTTC
. TRBJ1-6 . TRBV5-5 16 CASTMTPDTYNSPLHF TGTGCCAGCACTATGACGCCGGATACCTATAATTCACCCCTCCACTTT
many TRBJ1-1 . TRBV28 12 CASSLGVAEAFF TGTGCCAGCAGTTTAGGAGTCGCAGAAGCTTTCTTT
few TRBJ1-5 . TRBV9 15 CASSVDAGSNQPQHF TGTGCCAGCAGCGTAGATGCAGGGAGCAATCAGCCCCAGCATTTT